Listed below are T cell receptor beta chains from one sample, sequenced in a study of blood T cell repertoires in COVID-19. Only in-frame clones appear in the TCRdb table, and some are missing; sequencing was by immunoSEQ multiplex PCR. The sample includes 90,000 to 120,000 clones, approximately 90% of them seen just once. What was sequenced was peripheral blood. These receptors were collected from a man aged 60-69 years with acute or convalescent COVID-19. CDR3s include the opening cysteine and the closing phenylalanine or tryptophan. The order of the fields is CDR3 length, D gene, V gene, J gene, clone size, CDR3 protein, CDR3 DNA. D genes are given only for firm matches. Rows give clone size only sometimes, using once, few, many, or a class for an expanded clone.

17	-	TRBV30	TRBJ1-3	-	CAWSAVNWDTAGNTIYF	TGTGCCTGGAGTGCTGTCAATTGGGACACGGCGGGAAACACCATATATTTT
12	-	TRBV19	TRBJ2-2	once	CASSLFPGELFF	TGTGCCAGTAGTCTTTTTCCCGGGGAGCTGTTTTTT
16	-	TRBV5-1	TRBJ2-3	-	CASSLGRGSGADTQYF	TGCGCCAGCAGCTTGGGACGCGGCTCCGGCGCAGATACGCAGTATTTT
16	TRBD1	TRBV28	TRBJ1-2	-	CASSQSGQQFRYGYTF	TGTGCCAGCAGTCAATCGGGACAGCAGTTTAGGTATGGCTACACCTTC
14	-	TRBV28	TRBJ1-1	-	CASTSGKVNTEAFF	TGTGCCAGCACTTCAGGGAAGGTGAACACTGAAGCTTTCTTT
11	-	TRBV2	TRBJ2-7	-	CASSPSYEQYF	TGTGCCAGCAGTCCGTCCTACGAGCAGTACTTC
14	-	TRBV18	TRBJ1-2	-	CASSLSQEASSYTF	TGTGCCAGCTCTCTTTCCCAGGAGGCTTCCAGCTACACCTTC
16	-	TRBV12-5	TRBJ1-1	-	CASGLVLTESGTEAFF	TGTGCTAGTGGTTTGGTACTGACGGAGTCGGGGACTGAAGCTTTCTTT
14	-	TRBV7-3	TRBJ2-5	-	CASSLTGGTETQYF	TGTGCCAGCAGCTTAACCGGGGGTACAGAGACCCAGTACTTC
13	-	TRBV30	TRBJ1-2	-	CAWSVVGNYGYTF	TGTGCCTGGAGTGTTGTCGGGAACTATGGCTACACCTTC
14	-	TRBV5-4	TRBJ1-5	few	CASSLGGGNQPQHF	TGTGCCAGCAGCTTGGGGGGAGGCAATCAGCCCCAGCATTTT
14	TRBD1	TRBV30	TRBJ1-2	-	CAWRPPGQGYGYTF	TGTGCCTGGAGGCCGCCGGGACAGGGTTATGGCTACACCTTC
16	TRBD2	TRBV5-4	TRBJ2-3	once	CASSQGLAGAVDTQYF	TGTGCCAGCAGCCAAGGACTAGCGGGTGCGGTAGATACGCAGTATTTT
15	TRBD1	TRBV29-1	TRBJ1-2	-	CSVEGRGPLGYGYTF	TGCAGCGTTGAGGGCAGGGGGCCGTTGGGCTATGGCTACACCTTC
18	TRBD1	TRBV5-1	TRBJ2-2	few	CASSLGSDRDHNTGELFF	TGCGCCAGCAGCTTGGGCTCTGACAGGGACCATAACACCGGGGAGCTGTTTTTT
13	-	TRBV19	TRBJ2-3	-	CASNFQGTDTQYF	TGTGCCAGTAACTTTCAGGGCACAGATACGCAGTATTTT
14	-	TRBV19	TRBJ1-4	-	CASSIVPVGGKLFF	TGTGCCAGTAGTATAGTCCCTGTTGGGGGCAAACTGTTTTTT
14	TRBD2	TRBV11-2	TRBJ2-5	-	CASSRLAPGETQYF	TGTGCCAGCAGCCGACTAGCGCCGGGAGAGACCCAGTACTTC
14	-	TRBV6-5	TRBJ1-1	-	CASSYKGGQTEAFF	TGTGCCAGCAGTTACAAAGGGGGTCAGACTGAAGCTTTCTTT
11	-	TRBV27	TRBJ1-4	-	CSVATNEKLFF	TGTTCCGTTGCAACTAATGAAAAACTGTTTTTT
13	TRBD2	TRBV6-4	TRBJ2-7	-	CASSPTSGYEQYF	TGTGCCAGCAGCCCGACTAGCGGCTACGAGCAGTACTTC
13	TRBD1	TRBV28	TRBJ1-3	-	CASSLQGENTIYF	TGTGCCAGCAGTTTACAGGGGGAAAACACCATATATTTT
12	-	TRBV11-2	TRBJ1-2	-	CASSLDSVSYTF	TGTGCCAGCAGCTTAGATTCAGTATCGTACACCTTC
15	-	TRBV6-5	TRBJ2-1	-	CASRRQGGHLNEQFF	TGTGCCAGCAGGCGACAGGGAGGCCACTTAAATGAGCAGTTCTTC
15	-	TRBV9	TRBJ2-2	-	CASSVEWASTGELFF	TGTGCCAGCAGCGTAGAGTGGGCGAGCACCGGGGAGCTGTTTTTT
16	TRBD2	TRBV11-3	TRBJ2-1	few	CASSQGRTSGVYEQFF	TGTGCCAGCAGCCAAGGACGGACTAGCGGGGTATATGAGCAGTTCTTC
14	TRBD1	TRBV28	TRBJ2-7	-	CASSTMQGDYEQYF	TGTGCCAGCAGTACCATGCAGGGGGACTACGAGCAGTACTTC
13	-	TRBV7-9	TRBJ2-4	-	CASSLAAGNIQYF	TGTGCCAGCAGCTTAGCCGCCGGAAACATTCAGTACTTC
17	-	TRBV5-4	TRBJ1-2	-	CASSLGQNEPLPYGYTF	TGTGCCAGCAGCCTAGGACAGAATGAACCCCTTCCCTATGGCTACACCTTC
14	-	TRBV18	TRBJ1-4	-	CASSPVGRPRKLFF	TGTGCCAGCTCACCAGTCGGGAGGCCGCGAAAACTGTTTTTT
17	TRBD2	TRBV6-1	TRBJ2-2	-	CASSAPGLAGNTGELFF	TGTGCCAGCAGTGCGCCGGGACTAGCGGGGAACACCGGGGAGCTGTTTTTT
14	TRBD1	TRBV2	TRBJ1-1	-	CASRPGTANTEAFF	TGTGCCAGCAGACCCGGGACAGCCAACACTGAAGCTTTCTTT
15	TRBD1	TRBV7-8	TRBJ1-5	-	CASSLGQGGYQPQHF	TGTGCCAGCAGCTTAGGACAGGGGGGATATCAGCCCCAGCATTTT
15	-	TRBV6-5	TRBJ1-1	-	CASSYSRKTRLEAFF	TGTGCCAGCAGTTACTCCCGAAAGACGAGGCTTGAAGCTTTCTTT
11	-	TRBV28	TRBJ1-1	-	CASREGRGAFF	TGTGCCAGCAGGGAGGGCCGCGGAGCTTTCTTT
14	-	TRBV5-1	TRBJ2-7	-	CASSLALGGGEQYF	TGCGCCAGCAGCTTGGCCCTAGGGGGTGGCGAGCAGTACTTC
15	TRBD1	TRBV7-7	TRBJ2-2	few	CASSRGQGETGELFF	TGTGCCAGCAGCCGGGGACAGGGTGAAACCGGGGAGCTGTTTTTT
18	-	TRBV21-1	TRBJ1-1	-	CASSKDKGKGQGDTEAFF	TGTGCCAGCAGCAAAGATAAGGGGAAAGGGCAAGGCGACACTGAAGCTTTCTTT
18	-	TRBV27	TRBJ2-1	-	CASGKSAGDLLRSNEQFF	TGTGCCAGCGGGAAGTCGGCAGGGGACCTCCTACGCTCCAATGAGCAGTTCTTC
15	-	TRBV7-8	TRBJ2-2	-	CASSLGLRDTGELFF	TGTGCCAGCAGCTTAGGACTACGGGACACCGGGGAGCTGTTTTTT
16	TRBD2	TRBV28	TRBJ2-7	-	CASSLRGLAEAYEQYF	TGTGCCAGCAGTTTAAGAGGACTAGCGGAGGCCTACGAGCAGTACTTC
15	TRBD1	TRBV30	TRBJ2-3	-	CASIWDRGFTDTQYF	TGTGCCTCTATCTGGGACAGGGGATTTACAGATACGCAGTATTTT
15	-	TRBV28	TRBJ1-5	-	CASSFGGAAGQPQHF	TGTGCCAGCAGTTTTGGGGGGGCAGCGGGTCAGCCCCAGCATTTT
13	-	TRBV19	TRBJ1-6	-	CASQRRGGSPLHF	TGTGCCAGTCAGCGGAGGGGAGGGTCACCCCTCCACTTT
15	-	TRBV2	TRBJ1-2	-	CASTKGGDQEYGYTF	TGTGCCAGCACCAAGGGGGGGGATCAGGAATATGGCTACACCTTC
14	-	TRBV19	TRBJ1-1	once	CASSLRSGDTEAFF	TGTGCCAGTAGCCTCCGGTCGGGGGACACTGAAGCTTTCTTT
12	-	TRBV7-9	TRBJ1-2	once	CASSPGNYGYTF	TGTGCCAGCAGCCCAGGAAACTATGGCTACACCTTC
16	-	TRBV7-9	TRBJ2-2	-	CASSLVLAINAGELFF	TGTGCCAGCAGCTTAGTTCTAGCCATCAATGCCGGGGAGCTGTTTTTT
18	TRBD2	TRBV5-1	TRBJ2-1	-	CASSQWTSGLIPYNEQFF	TGCGCCAGCAGCCAGTGGACTAGCGGGCTTATCCCTTACAATGAGCAGTTCTTC
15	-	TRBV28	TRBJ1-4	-	CASSPPGSANEKLFF	TGTGCCAGCAGTCCACCGGGTTCAGCTAATGAAAAACTGTTTTTT
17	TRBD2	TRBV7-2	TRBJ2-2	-	CASRFRSGRGGTGELFF	TGTGCCAGCAGGTTCCGGAGCGGGAGGGGAGGCACCGGGGAGCTGTTTTTT
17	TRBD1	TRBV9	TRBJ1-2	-	CASSVGDRVPSNYGYTF	TGTGCCAGCAGCGTCGGGGACAGGGTCCCTTCTAACTATGGCTACACCTTC
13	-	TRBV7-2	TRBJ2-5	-	CASSFGVGETQYF	TGTGCCAGCAGCTTCGGGGTAGGGGAGACCCAGTACTTC